This TCR beta chain was documented in a study of a mutant IDH1 vaccine in newly diagnosed glioma. The wider study: Patients were started on vaccination 4-6 weeks after radiotherapy alone, or with temozolomide cycles.

Per germline, CDR1 SNHLY and CDR2 FYNNEI. With 4 bases removed from V and 6 bases from J, the gap between germline ends came to 13 bases. CDR3 size: 13 residues. As to this clone: Its antigen is unidentified.

Repertoires were generated with immunoSEQ multiplex PCR, while TCRdb's copy carries only in-frame clones and drops some. The sample holds over 95,000 clones, roughly 90% seen once. As for time point: week 11, during vaccination. Every vaccine dose comprised 300 ug of mutant IDH1 20-mer peptide plus topical imiquimod. J is TRBJ2-7 and V is TRBV2; D gene ambiguous. This receptor was taken from a woman aged 45-65 years with glioma. Sample: PBMCs, taken from a glioma patient whose treatment included an IDH1 peptide vaccine. DNA for the CDR3: TGTGCCAGCAGTGTGGGCCTTTCGGGCGAGCAGTACTTC. Its translation is CASSVGLSGEQYF.